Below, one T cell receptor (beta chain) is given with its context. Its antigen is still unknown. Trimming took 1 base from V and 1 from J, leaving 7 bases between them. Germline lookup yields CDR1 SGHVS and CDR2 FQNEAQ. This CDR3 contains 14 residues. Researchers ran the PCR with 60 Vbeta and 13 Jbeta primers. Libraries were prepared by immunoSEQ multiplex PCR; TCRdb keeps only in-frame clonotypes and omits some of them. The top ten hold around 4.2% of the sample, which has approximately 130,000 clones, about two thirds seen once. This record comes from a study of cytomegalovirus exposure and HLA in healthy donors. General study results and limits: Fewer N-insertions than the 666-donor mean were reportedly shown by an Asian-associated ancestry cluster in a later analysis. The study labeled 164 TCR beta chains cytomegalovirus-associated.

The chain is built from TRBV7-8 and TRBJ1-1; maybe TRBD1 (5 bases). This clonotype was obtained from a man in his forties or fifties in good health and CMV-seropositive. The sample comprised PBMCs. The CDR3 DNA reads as TGTGCCAGCAGCTTAGTGGGGCCGAACACTGAAGCTTTCTTT. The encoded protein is CASSLVGPNTEAFF.